This T cell receptor beta chain came from a study of spatial heterogeneity in lung cancer. The wider study: An average of more than ten raw reads was observed per unique TCR and UMI combination.

Study-level results: Blood contained ubiquitous expanded tumor TCRs more at resection than at follow-up.

The CDR3 spans 16 residues. In germline, CDR1 is DFQATT, CDR2 SNEGSKA (reference sequence). V was cut by 1 base and J by 6 bases, with 21 bases left in between. Worth noting for this clonotype: Antigen unknown.

Each TCR cDNA molecule carried a unique molecular identifier. TCRdb fed the 5' RACE reads into MiXCR, producing one record per CDR3 protein. The data contain under 75,000 distinct CDR3 sequences, 8.4% of them singletons. Time point given: sample taken at primary tumor resection. The input material, whole RNA from tumor, nontumor lung or frozen PBMC, was sequenced unsorted. The rearrangement links TRBV20-1 to TRBJ1-2; possible D gene TRBD1, 5 bases. The sequenced sample was PBMCs, obtained at surgery. The origin of this receptor is a female donor with early-stage non-small cell lung cancer. DNA of the CDR3: TGCAGTGCTAGAGCCGCCGGGACCTTCTACGCGGATGGCTACACCTTC. This translates into CSARAAGTFYADGYTF.